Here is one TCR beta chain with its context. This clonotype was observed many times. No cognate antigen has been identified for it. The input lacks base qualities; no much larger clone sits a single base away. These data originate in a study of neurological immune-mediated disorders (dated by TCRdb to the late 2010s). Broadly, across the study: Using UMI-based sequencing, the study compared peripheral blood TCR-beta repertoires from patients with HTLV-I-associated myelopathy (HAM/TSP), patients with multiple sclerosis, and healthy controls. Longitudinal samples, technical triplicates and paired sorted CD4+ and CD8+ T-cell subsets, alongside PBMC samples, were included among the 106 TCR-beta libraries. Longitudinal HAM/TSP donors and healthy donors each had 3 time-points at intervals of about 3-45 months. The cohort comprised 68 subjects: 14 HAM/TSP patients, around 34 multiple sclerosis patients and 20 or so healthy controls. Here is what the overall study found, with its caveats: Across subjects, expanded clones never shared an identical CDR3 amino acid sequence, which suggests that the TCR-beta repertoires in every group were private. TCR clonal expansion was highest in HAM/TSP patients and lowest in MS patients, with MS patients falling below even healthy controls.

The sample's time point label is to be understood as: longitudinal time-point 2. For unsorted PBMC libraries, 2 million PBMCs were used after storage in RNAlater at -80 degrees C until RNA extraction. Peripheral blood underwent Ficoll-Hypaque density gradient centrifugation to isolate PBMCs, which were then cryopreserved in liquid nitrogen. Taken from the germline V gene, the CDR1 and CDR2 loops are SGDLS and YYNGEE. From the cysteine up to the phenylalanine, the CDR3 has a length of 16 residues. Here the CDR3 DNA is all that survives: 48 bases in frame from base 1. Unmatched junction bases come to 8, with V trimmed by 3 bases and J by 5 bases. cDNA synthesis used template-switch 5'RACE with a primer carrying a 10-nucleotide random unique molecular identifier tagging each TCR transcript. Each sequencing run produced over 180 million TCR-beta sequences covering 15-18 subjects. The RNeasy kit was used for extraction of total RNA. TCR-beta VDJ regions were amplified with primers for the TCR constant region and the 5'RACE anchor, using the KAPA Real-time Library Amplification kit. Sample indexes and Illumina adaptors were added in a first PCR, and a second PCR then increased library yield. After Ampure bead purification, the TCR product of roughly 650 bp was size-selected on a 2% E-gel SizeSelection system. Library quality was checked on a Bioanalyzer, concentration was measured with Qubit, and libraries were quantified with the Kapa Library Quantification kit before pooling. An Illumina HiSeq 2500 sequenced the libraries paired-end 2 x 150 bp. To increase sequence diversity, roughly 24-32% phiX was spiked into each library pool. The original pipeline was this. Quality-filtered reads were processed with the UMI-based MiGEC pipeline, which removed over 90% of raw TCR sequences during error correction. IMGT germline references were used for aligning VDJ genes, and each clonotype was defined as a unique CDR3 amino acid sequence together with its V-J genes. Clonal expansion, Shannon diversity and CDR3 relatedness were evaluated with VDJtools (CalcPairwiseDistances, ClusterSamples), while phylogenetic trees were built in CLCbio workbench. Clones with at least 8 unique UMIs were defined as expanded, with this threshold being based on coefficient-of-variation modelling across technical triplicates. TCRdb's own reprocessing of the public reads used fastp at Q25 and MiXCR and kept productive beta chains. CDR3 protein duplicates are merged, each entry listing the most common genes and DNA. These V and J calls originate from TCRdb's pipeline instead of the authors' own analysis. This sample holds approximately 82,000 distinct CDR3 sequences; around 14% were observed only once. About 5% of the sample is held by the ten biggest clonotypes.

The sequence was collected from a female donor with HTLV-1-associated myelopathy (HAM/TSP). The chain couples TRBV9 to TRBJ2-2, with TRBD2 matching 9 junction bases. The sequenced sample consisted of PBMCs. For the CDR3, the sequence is CASSATSGILTGELFF. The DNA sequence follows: TGTGCCAGCAGCGCGACTAGCGGCATACTTACCGGGGAGCTGTTTTTT.